This T cell receptor (beta chain) comes out of a study of T cells after yellow fever vaccination. This clonotype occurred a few times. Template switching with 5'RACE generated the TCR cDNA and added a universal primer site and UMIs. TCRdb itself ran the 5' RACE reads through MiXCR, one entry per CDR3 protein. The sample contains more than 450,000 distinct CDR3 sequences, about a fifth of which appear only once. CDR1 SGHTA and CDR2 FQGTGA come from the germline V gene. The CDR3 loop spans 15 amino acids. V was trimmed by 5 bases and J by 0 bases, leaving 11 bases between them. The source was PBMCs, collected less than 25 days after the first yellow fever vaccination. The V gene is TRBV7-3, the J gene TRBJ2-1; maybe TRBD1 (5 bases). This sequence was found in a man aged 18 to 35 who received the YFV17D yellow fever vaccine. In nucleotides, the CDR3 is TGTGCCAGCAGCGGTTCAGGGCGCTCCTACAATGAGCAGTTCTTC. This gives the protein CASSGSGRSYNEQFF.